The sequence of this TCR beta chain was determined in a study of blood T cells in healthy people across ages. Deletions cut 2 bases from V and 4 bases from J, with 18 bases between. Germline CDR1 is SGHTA and CDR2 is FQGTGA. This CDR3 contains 16 residues. A sample-barcoded 5' primer and a J-beta primer mix were used in a second PCR of roughly 7 to 12 cycles. Each cDNA molecule was tagged by a template-switch adaptor that had 12 random nucleotides. Each CDR3 protein gets one entry after TCRdb re-called the 5' RACE reads with MiXCR. The table shows 850,000 to 1,300,000 distinct CDR3 sequences, with around 45% occurring only once.

This TCR came from a woman aged 60-75 years in good health. Specimen: blood. J is TRBJ2-7 and V is TRBV7-3, with D perhaps TRBD2 (7 bases). CDR3 coding DNA: TGTGCCAGCAGCTTATTGGGGGCTAGCGGAATGTACGAGCAGTACTTC. Protein product: CASSLLGASGMYEQYF.